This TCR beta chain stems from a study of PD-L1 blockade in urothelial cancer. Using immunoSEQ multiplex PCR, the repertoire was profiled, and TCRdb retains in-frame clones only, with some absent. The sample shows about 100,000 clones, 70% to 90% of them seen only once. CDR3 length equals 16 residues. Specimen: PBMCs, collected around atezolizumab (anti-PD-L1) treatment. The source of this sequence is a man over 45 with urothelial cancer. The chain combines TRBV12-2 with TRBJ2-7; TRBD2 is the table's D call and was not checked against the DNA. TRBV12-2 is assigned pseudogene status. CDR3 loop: CASLYPGLAGSYEQYF. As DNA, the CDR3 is TGTGCAAGTTTATATCCGGGACTAGCGGGATCCTACGAGCAGTACTTC.